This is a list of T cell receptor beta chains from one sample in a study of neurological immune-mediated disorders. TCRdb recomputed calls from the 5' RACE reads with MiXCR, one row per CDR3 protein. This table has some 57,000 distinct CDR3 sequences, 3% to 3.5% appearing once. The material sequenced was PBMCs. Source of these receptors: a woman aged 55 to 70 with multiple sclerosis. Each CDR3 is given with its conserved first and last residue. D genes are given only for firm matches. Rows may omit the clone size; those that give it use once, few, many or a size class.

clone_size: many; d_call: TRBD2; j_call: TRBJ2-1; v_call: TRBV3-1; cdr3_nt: TGTGCCAGCAGCCGGACTAGCGGCCTCCGAAATGAGCAGTTCTTC; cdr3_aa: CASSRTSGLRNEQFF
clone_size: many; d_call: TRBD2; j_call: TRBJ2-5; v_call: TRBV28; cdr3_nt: TGTGCCAGCAGTAATCTAGCGGGACTCCAAGAGACCCAGTACTTC; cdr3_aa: CASSNLAGLQETQYF
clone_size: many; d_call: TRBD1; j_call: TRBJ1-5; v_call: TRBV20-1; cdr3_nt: TGCAGTGCTAGAGGCGACCGGGACAGGTTGGATCAGCCCCAGCATTTT; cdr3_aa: CSARGDRDRLDQPQHF
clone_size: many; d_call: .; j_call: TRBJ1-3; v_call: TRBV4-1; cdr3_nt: TGCGCCAGCAGCCAAGACCGCCTAACCTCTGGAAACACCATATATTTT; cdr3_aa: CASSQDRLTSGNTIYF
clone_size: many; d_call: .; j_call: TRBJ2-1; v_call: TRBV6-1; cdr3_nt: TGTGCCAGCAGTGAAGAGCCCCACAATGAGCAGTTCTTC; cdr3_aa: CASSEEPHNEQFF
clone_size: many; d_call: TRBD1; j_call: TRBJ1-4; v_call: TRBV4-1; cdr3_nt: TGCGCCAGCAGCCAGAGGACAGGGGGTAATGAAAAACTGTTTTTT; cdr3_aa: CASSQRTGGNEKLFF
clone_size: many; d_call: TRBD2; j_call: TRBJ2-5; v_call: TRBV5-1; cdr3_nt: TGCGCCAGCAGCTCCAATAGCGGGGAAGAGACCCAGTACTTC; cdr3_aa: CASSSNSGEETQYF
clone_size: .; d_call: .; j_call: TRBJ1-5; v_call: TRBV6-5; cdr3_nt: TGTGCCAGCAGGGGGAGAGTTTATAGCAATCAGCCCCAGCATTTT; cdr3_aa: CASRGRVYSNQPQHF
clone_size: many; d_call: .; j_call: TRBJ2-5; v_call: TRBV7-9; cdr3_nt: TGTGCCAGCAGCCACCCTTGGTCTAGCGAAGAGACCCAGTACTTC; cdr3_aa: CASSHPWSSEETQYF
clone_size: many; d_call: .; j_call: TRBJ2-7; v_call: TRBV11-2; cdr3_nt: TGTGCCAGCAGCCTAGAATGGACGGCCTACGAGCAGTACTTC; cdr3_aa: CASSLEWTAYEQYF
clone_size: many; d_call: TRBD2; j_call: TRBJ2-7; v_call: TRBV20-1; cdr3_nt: TGCAGTGCCGATATTGTTAGCGGGAGTCGCGGCCGCGAGCAGTACTTC; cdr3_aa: CSADIVSGSRGREQYF
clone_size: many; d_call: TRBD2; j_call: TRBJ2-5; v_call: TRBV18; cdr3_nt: TGTGCCAGCTCACCCGGCGAGCGGGGGGAAGAGACCCAGTACTTC; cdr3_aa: CASSPGERGEETQYF
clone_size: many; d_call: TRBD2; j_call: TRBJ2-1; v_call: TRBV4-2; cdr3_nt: TGTGCCAGCAGCCCGTTCCTAGCGGGGGGTTACAATGAGCAGTTCTTC; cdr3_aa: CASSPFLAGGYNEQFF
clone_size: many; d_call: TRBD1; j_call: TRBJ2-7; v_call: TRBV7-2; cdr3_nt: TGTGCCAGCAGCCATGGGGGACAGGGGAGCCCCCTGGGCGTCTACGAGCAGTACTTC; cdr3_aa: CASSHGGQGSPLGVYEQYF
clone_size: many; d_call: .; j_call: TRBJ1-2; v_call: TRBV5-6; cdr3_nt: TGTGCCAGCAGATTGAGATCAGATTCCCTCTATGGCTACACCTTC; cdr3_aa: CASRLRSDSLYGYTF
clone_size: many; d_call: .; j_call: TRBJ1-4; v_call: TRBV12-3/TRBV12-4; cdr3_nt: TGTGCCAGCAGTTTGGAAGGGGCGTTTGAAAAACTGTTTTTT; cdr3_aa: CASSLEGAFEKLFF
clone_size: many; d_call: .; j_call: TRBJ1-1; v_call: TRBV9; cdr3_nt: TGTGCCAGCAGCGTATACTTGGAAGGGGTTTCTGAAGCTTTCTTT; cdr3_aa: CASSVYLEGVSEAFF